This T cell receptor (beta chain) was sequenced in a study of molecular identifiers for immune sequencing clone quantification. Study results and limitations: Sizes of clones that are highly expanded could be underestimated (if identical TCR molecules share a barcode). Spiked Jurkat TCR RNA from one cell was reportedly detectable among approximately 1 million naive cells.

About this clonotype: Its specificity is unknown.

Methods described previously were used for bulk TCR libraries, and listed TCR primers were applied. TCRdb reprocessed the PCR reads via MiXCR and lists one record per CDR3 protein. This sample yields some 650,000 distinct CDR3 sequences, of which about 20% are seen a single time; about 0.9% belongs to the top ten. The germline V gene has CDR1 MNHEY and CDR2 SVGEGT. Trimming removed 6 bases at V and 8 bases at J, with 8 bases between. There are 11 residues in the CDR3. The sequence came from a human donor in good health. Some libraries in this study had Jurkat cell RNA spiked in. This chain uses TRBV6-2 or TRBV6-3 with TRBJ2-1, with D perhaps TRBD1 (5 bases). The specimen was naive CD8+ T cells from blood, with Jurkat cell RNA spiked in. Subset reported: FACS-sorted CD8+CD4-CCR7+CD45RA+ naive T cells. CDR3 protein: CASSPGHEQFF. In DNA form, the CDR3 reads TGTGCCAGCAGCCCAGGGCATGAGCAGTTCTTC.